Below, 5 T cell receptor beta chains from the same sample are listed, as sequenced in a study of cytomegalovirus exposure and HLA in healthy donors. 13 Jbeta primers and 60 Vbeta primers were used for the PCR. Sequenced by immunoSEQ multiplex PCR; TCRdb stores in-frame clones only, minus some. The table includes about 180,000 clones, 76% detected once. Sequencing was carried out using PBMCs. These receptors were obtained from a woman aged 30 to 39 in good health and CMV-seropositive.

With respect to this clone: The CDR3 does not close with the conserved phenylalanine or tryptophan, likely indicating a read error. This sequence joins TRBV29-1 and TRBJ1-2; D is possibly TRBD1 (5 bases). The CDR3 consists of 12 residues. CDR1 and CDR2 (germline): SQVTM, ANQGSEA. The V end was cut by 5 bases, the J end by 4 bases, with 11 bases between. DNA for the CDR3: TGCAGCGTTTCGTCGCAGGGCTATGGCTACACCCTC. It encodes CSVSSQGYGYTL.

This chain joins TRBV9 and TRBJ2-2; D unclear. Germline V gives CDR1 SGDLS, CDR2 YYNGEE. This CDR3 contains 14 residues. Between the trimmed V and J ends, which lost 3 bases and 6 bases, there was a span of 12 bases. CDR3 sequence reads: CASSETVLPGELFF. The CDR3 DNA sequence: TGTGCCAGCAGCGAGACTGTTCTCCCCGGGGAGCTGTTTTTT.

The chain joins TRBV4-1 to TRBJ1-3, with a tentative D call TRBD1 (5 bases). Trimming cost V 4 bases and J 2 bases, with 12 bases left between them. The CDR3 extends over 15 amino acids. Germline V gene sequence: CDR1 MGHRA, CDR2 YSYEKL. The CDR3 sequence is CASSRVPGAGNTIYF. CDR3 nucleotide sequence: TGCGCCAGCAGCCGCGTCCCGGGGGCTGGAAACACCATATATTTT.

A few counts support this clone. CDR3 sequence (DNA): TGTGCCAGCAGCCGACCGGGACAGGAATCCTACGAGCAGTACTTC. This translates into CASSRPGQESYEQYF. The rearrangement joins TRBV5-4 to TRBJ2-7; 8 nucleotides align to TRBD1. J was trimmed by 1 base and V by 4 bases; bases with no gene match: 7. Per germline, CDR1 SGHNT and CDR2 YYREEE (reference sequence). The CDR3 is 15 amino acids.

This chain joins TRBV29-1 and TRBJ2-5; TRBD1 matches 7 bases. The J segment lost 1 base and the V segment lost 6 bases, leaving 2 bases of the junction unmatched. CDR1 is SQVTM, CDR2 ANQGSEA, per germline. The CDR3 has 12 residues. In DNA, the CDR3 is TGCAGCGTAGGGACAGCCCAAGAGACCCAGTACTTC. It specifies CSVGTAQETQYF.